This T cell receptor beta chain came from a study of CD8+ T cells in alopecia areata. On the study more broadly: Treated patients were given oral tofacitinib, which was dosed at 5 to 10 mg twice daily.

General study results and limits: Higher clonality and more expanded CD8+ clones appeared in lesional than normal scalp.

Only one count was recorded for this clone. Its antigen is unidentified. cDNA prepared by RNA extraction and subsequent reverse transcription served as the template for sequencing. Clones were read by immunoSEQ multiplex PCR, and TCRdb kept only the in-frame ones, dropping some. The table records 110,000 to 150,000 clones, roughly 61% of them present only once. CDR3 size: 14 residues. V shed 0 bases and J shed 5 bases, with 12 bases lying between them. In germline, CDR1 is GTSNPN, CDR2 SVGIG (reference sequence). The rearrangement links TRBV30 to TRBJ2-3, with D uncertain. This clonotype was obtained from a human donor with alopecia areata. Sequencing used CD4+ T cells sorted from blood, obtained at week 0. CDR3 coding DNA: TGTGCCTGGAGTGTATCCCCTAGAGGAGATACGCAGTATTTT. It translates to CAWSVSPRGDTQYF.